Sequencing of this TCR beta chain was carried out in a study of beta chain features in type 1 diabetes. Overall study: Sorted cells numbering over 95,000,000 were examined across all samples. Findings and caveats of the study: Using cDNA template may skew counts toward highly expressing activated cells. Compared with healthy donors, patients appeared to share more similar naive, central memory and regulatory TCRB repertoires.

Germline-derived CDR1 and CDR2 are MDHEN and SYDVKM. V lost 2 bases and J lost 5, with 12 bases in between. The CDR3 contains 14 residues. The whole isolated RNA underwent reverse transcription, so sequencing captured expressed TCRB transcripts. The average read count of naive, central memory and regulatory T cell samples was approximately 3.5 million. Libraries were prepared by immunoSEQ multiplex PCR; TCRdb keeps only in-frame clonotypes and omits some of them. In the table there are 300,000 to 350,000 clones, 7.5% to 9% of which are singletons. This clone was observed a few times. Its specificity is not known. The sample contains more than one DNA sequence encoding this CDR3.

The chain employs TRBV28 and TRBJ2-5, with D maybe TRBD2 (6 bases). This sequence was found in a woman under 30 in good health. Sequencing was carried out using central memory CD4+ T cells from blood. Here the CDR3 reads CASSLGGSGETQYF. The CDR3, as DNA: TGTGCCAGCAGTTTAGGGGGGAGCGGTGAGACCCAGTACTTC.